The clone carrying this TCR beta chain was counted a single time. Its target is unknown. These data originate in a study of T cells in tuberculosis. Study-wide points: GEM motif frequencies gave over 55% accuracy; the GMM repertoire gave approximately 90%.

This table comes from immunoSEQ multiplex PCR, and its TCRdb copy is limited to in-frame clones, with some not included. Among about 43,000 clones, roughly 94% were seen once, and the ten largest hold about 1.8%. Germline CDR1 LNHDA, CDR2 SQIVND (reference sequence). There are 18 residues in the CDR3. The V gene end was trimmed by 6 bases and the J gene end by 4 bases; junction bases not matched to a gene: 10. Sequences were obtained from PBMCs. The V call is TRBV19, the J call TRBJ2-1; 15 nucleotides line up with TRBD2. This sequence originates from a donor aged 10-30 years with latent tuberculosis or without tuberculosis infection. Some clones in this sample may be carry-over from other donors' samples. CDR3 protein: CASSMGLAGGGSYNEQFF. CDR3 nucleotide sequence: TGTGCCAGTAGCATGGGACTAGCGGGAGGTGGGTCGTACAATGAGCAGTTCTTC.